Sequencing of this T cell receptor beta chain was carried out in a study of cytomegalovirus exposure and HLA in healthy donors. Study results and caveats: In a later analysis, donors in an Asian-associated ancestry cluster reportedly had fewer N-insertions in productive TCRs than the cohort mean.

PCR used 60 Vbeta primers and 13 Jbeta primers. Using immunoSEQ multiplex PCR, the repertoire was profiled, and TCRdb retains in-frame clones only, with some absent. The sample lists about 190,000 clones, under 85% occurring once. Details on this clone: Its specificity is unknown.

The CDR3 sequence is 15 residues long. CDR1 and CDR2 from the germline V gene are MNHEY and SVGAGI. The V gene end was trimmed by 2 bases and the J gene end by 8 bases; junction bases not matched to a gene: 8. This TCR derives from a woman aged 18-30 years in good health and CMV-seronegative. Sequencing used PBMCs. V and J are TRBV6-5 and TRBJ1-4, with 7 bases matching TRBD1. The CDR3 sequence: CASSYERGRGEKLFF. CDR3 DNA sequence: TGTGCCAGCAGTTACGAGAGGGGGCGCGGGGAAAAACTGTTTTTT.